These 21 T cell receptor beta chains were sequenced from one sample in a study of T cell responses to AZD1222 COVID-19 vaccine. TCRdb's copy holds only in-frame clones and misses some; the assay was immunoSEQ multiplex PCR. The profile shows 130,000 to 150,000 clones, roughly 91% of them singletons. The sequences come from peripheral blood, collected on day 0 of AZD1222 vaccination. Receptors were obtained from an adult in good health.

J is TRBJ1-1 and V is TRBV5-4; 7 bases are shared with TRBD1. The CDR3 consists of 13 residues. CDR1 is SGHNT and CDR2 is YYREEE in the germline V gene (reference sequence). V lost 4 bases, J lost 6 bases, and 6 bases stayed unmatched. DNA for the CDR3: TGTGCCAGCAGCCGACAGGGTAGGCCTGAAGCTTTCTTT. Translated: CASSRQGRPEAFF.

The rearrangement uses TRBV9 and TRBJ2-6, with 7 nucleotides matching TRBD1. Germline-derived CDR1 and CDR2 are SGDLS and YYNGEE. V lost 4 bases and J lost 3; bases outside the gene matches: 13. This CDR3 spans 18 amino acids. CDR3 sequence reads: CASSHTRYRGGGANVLTF. DNA of the CDR3: TGTGCCAGCAGCCACACCCGGTACAGGGGCGGTGGGGCCAACGTCCTGACTTTC. Complete variable domain (other parts from reference TRBV9 and TRBJ2-6): DSGVTQTPKHLITATGQRVTLRCSPRSGDLSVYWYQQSLDQGLQFLIQYYNGEERAKGNILERFSAQQFPDLHSELNLSSLELGDSALYFCASSHTRYRGGGANVLTFGAGSRLTVL.

CDR3 nucleotide sequence: TGTGCCAGTAGTATAGATCGTCGAGCGGGGGGCCGCGGGGAGCTGTTTTTT. This translates into CASSIDRRAGGRGELFF. This rearrangement joins TRBV19 to TRBJ2-2, with 9 nucleotides matching TRBD2. V trimming: 0 bases; J trimming: 7 bases; junction bases outside the gene matches: 9. The CDR3 length is 17 residues. Germline V gene sequence: CDR1 LNHDA, CDR2 SQIVND (reference sequence).

The chain recombines TRBV6-1 with TRBJ1-2; perhaps TRBD1 as D (6 bases). This CDR3 spans 14 amino acids. The V and J ends lost 1 base and 8 bases respectively, with 14 bases between them. CDR1 and CDR2 (germline): MNHNS, SASEGT. DNA of the CDR3: TGTGCCAGCAGTGAAGGCGCAGGGGTCCGCGGCTACACCTTC. Protein sequence: CASSEGAGVRGYTF.

The chain has TRBV15 and TRBJ1-3; perhaps TRBD1 as D (6 bases). Germline V gene sequence: CDR1 LNHNV, CDR2 YYDKDF (reference sequence). With 4 bases removed from V and 0 bases from J, the gap between germline ends came to 13 bases. The CDR3 length is 16 residues. DNA for the CDR3: TGTGCCACCAGCAAACATAGGACAGACTCTGGAAACACCATATATTTT. Amino acids: CATSKHRTDSGNTIYF.

The chain couples TRBV18 to TRBJ2-7, with 9 bases fitting TRBD1. V lost 1 base, J lost 3 bases, and 4 bases stayed unmatched. Germline lookup yields CDR1 KGHSH and CDR2 LQKENI. The CDR3 has 15 amino acids. The CDR3 loop reads CASSPRTGAVYEQYF. DNA of the CDR3: TGTGCCAGCTCACCACGGACAGGGGCGGTCTACGAGCAGTACTTC.

The sample holds one count of this clone. The rearrangement uses TRBV5-6 and TRBJ1-2, with a tentative D call TRBD1 (6 bases). The CDR3 spans 15 residues. Germline CDR1 is SGHDT and CDR2 is YYEEEE. Trimming left V 4 bases short and J 6 bases short, with 19 bases between. The CDR3 coding sequence is TGTGCCAGCAGCAGCAGGGGACTCTTGAACGATGGCTACACCTTC. Amino acid sequence: CASSSRGLLNDGYTF. The whole variable domain, filled in from reference TRBV5-6 and TRBJ1-2, reads DAGVTQSPTHLIKTRGQQVTLRCSPKSGHDTVSWYQQALGQGPQFIFQYYEEEERQRGNFPDRFSGHQFPNYSSELNVNALLLGDSALYLCASSSRGLLNDGYTFGSGTRLTVV.

This clone was recorded only once. The chain is built from TRBV5-5 and TRBJ1-1; unclear D gene. Trimming took off 1 base at V and 0 bases at J, with 13 bases between the two ends. The CDR3 has 16 residues. The germline V gene encodes CDR1 SGHKS and CDR2 YYEKEE (reference sequence). This chain's CDR3 is CASSLPQTAMNTEAFF. The CDR3 nucleotides are TGTGCCAGCAGCTTGCCGCAGACCGCCATGAACACTGAAGCTTTCTTT.

The chain carries TRBV27 and TRBJ2-7, with a possible D match to TRBD1 (6 bases). The CDR3 covers 16 residues. Between the trimmed V and J ends, which lost 4 bases and 0 bases, there was a span of 16 bases. Germline-derived CDR1 and CDR2 are MNHEY and SMNVEV (reference sequence). In DNA form, the CDR3 reads TGTGCCAGCAGTTCGCGACAGGACCAAAGCTCCTACGAGCAGTACTTC. This sequence encodes CASSSRQDQSSYEQYF.

V and J are TRBV5-1 and TRBJ1-6, with TRBD1 identical over 9 bases. Germline values: CDR1 SGHRS, CDR2 YFSETQ. CDR3 length: 14 amino acids. Unmatched junction bases numbered 2, after V lost 2 bases and J lost 8 bases. This CDR3 reads CASSLQGADSPLHF. CDR3 sequence (DNA): TGCGCCAGCAGCTTACAGGGGGCTGATTCACCCCTCCACTTT.

The chain couples TRBV9 to TRBJ1-2; TRBD1 matches 9 bases. Germline CDR1 is SGDLS and CDR2 is YYNGEE. V was pared by 1 base and J by 2 bases, with 9 bases of the junction left unmatched. The CDR3 is 17 amino acids. As DNA, the CDR3 is TGTGCCAGCAGCGTAACAACTCCCGGGACAGGGAACTATGGCTACACCTTC. Translation gives CASSVTTPGTGNYGYTF.

This clone was recorded once. The V and J genes are TRBV21-1 and TRBJ2-5; whether TRBD1, the table's D call, matches the DNA was not checked. TRBV21-1 represents a pseudogene. The CDR3 consists of 14 residues. CDR3 in DNA: TGTGCCAGCAGCTTCCACAGGGTTGGTGAGACCCAGTACTTC. Its protein is CASSFHRVGETQYF.

The chain combines TRBV7-8 with TRBJ2-7; 12 positions agree with TRBD2. The CDR3 consists of 16 residues. V lost 3 bases and J lost 4; bases outside the gene matches: 7. Germline CDR1 reads SGHVS; CDR2 reads FQNEAQ. The CDR3: CASSFRLAGVVYEQYF. CDR3 sequence (DNA): TGTGCCAGCAGCTTCCGACTAGCGGGAGTCGTGTACGAGCAGTACTTC.

This clone occurred once. The rearrangement joins TRBV18 to TRBJ2-7, with a possible D match to TRBD2 (6 bases). CDR1 is KGHSH, CDR2 LQKENI, per germline. The CDR3 runs to 14 residues. Trimming removed 0 bases at V and 2 bases at J, with 8 bases between. The DNA for the CDR3 is TGTGCCAGCTCACCACCCCGGGAGCCCTACGAGCAGTACTTC. Translated: CASSPPREPYEQYF. The full variable domain, in which reference TRBV18 and TRBJ2-7 provide the parts outside the CDR3, is NAGVMQNPRHLVRRRGQEARLRCSPMKGHSHVYWYRQLPEEGLKFMVYLQKENIIDESGMPKERFSAEFPKEGPSILRIQQVVRGDSAAYFCASSPPREPYEQYFGPGTRLTVT.

The gene calls are TRBV5-1 and TRBJ2-5, with unresolved D. The CDR3 totals 13 residues. Germline CDR1 and CDR2: SGHRS and YFSETQ. Trimming cost V 4 bases and J 1 base, with 8 bases left between them. The CDR3 spells CASSLLIQETQYF. The CDR3 nucleotides read TGCGCCAGCAGCCTTTTGATCCAAGAGACCCAGTACTTC.

V usage is TRBV27 and J usage is TRBJ1-5; 10 bases line up with TRBD1. V shed 5 bases and J 2 bases; nucleotides not matched to a gene: 12. Germline V gene lookup returns CDR1 MNHEY and CDR2 SMNVEV (reference sequence). The CDR3 totals 18 residues. The CDR3 sequence is CASSPTSGQGIGNQPQHF. CDR3 in DNA: TGTGCCAGCAGTCCAACGTCGGGACAGGGGATAGGCAATCAGCCCCAGCATTTT.

The chain carries TRBV6-5 and TRBJ1-5; D gene ambiguous. V lost 2 bases to trimming and J lost 4 bases, with 6 bases between them. Germline CDR1 reads MNHEY; CDR2 reads SVGAGI. The length of the CDR3 is 13 residues. The CDR3 DNA follows: TGTGCCAGCAGTTACGCAGTTAATCAGCCCCAGCATTTT. As protein: CASSYAVNQPQHF.

The chain employs TRBV10-1 and TRBJ2-2, with a weak D call TRBD2 (5 bases). CDR1 and CDR2 from the germline V gene are WNHNN and SYGVQD (reference sequence). V lost 6 bases and J lost 5, with 22 bases in between. The CDR3 consists of 17 residues. The CDR3 DNA reads as TGCGCCAGCAGCCCCACCCGGACTCCCCTGGGGACCGGGGAGCTGTTTTTT. Its protein product is CASSPTRTPLGTGELFF.

J is TRBJ2-1 and V is TRBV4-2, with TRBD2 identical over 7 bases. Germline V gives CDR1 LGHNA, CDR2 YNFKEQ. The CDR3 runs to 17 residues. V lost 0 bases and J lost 7; bases outside the gene matches: 12. The CDR3: CASSQDQTAGATNEQFF. The CDR3 DNA reads as TGTGCCAGCAGCCAAGATCAGACGGCGGGAGCGACAAATGAGCAGTTCTTC.

This clone showed up just once. V gene TRBV12-3 or TRBV12-4 combines with J gene TRBJ1-1; D ambiguous. The CDR3 totals 12 residues. V shed 1 base and J shed 3 bases, with 3 bases lying between them. CDR3 sequence: CASSLVYTEAFF. CDR3 DNA: TGTGCCAGCAGTTTAGTATACACTGAAGCTTTCTTT.

The V gene is TRBV29-1, the J gene TRBJ2-7; TRBD1 matches at 9 bases. CDR3 length: 12 amino acids. Germline lookup yields CDR1 SQVTM and CDR2 ANQGSEA. Trimming cost V 4 bases and J 7 bases; bases outside gene matches: 5. CDR3 coding DNA: TGCAGCGTTGGTGGGACAGGGTTTGAGCAGTACTTC. It codes for CSVGGTGFEQYF.